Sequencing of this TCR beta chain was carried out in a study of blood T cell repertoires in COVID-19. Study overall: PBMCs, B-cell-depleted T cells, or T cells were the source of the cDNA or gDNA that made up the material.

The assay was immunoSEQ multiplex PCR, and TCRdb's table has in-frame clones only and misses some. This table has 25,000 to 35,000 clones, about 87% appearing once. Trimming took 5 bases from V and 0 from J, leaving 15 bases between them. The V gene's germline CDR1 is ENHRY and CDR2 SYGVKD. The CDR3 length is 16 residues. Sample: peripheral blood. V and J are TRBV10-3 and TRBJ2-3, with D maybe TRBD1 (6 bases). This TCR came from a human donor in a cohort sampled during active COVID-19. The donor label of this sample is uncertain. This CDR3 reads CAISFLTGSSTDTQYF. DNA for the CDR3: TGTGCCATCAGTTTTCTGACAGGTTCAAGCACAGATACGCAGTATTTT.